Presented here are 26 T cell receptor beta chains from one specimen sequenced in a study of blood T cell repertoires in COVID-19. The method was immunoSEQ multiplex PCR; TCRdb's version includes in-frame clones alone and lacks a portion of them. The sample has a few hundred thousand clones; 84% are singletons. Sequencing was performed on peripheral blood. The receptor set was obtained from an older person with COVID-19, enrolled during active disease.

This clone came up once. The rearrangement links TRBV20-1 to TRBJ1-5, with unresolved D. The CDR3 is 15 amino acids. V was pared by 3 bases and J by 0 bases, with 12 bases between. Germline V gives CDR1 DFQATT, CDR2 SNEGSKA (reference sequence). The DNA for the CDR3 is TGCAGTGCTAGTTTCTCAGTTTATAGCAATCAGCCCCAGCATTTT. This sequence encodes CSASFSVYSNQPQHF.

The rearrangement links TRBV7-2 to TRBJ2-1; 7 bases agree with TRBD1. Germline V gives CDR1 SGHTA, CDR2 FQGNSA. V gave up 2 bases and J gave up 3 bases; unmatched junction bases: 1. CDR3 length: 14 amino acids. The CDR3 nucleotides read TGTGCCAGCAGCTTAAACAGGGGCTACAATGAGCAGTTCTTC. Translated: CASSLNRGYNEQFF.

The chain is built from TRBV29-1 and TRBJ2-3; D perhaps matches TRBD2 (6 bases). Trimming cost V 1 base and J 5 bases, with 22 bases left between them. The CDR3 is made up of 17 amino acids. Per germline, CDR1 SQVTM and CDR2 ANQGSEA. CDR3 nucleotides: TGCAGCGTTGAAGCGGGGGAGCAGCCAGAAGACTTAGATACGCAGTATTTT. Protein product: CSVEAGEQPEDLDTQYF.

The V and J genes are TRBV5-5 and TRBJ1-1, with a possible D match to TRBD1 (5 bases). The germline V gene has CDR1 SGHKS and CDR2 YYEKEE (reference sequence). The CDR3 totals 15 residues. V was cut by 2 bases and J by 8 bases, with 19 bases left in between. The CDR3 reads CASSLEGRRFGEAFF. The CDR3 nucleotides are TGTGCCAGCAGCTTAGAGGGGAGGAGGTTTGGGGAAGCTTTCTTT.

The chain couples TRBV10-3 to TRBJ1-5; D might be TRBD1 (6 bases). CDR1 is ENHRY and CDR2 is SYGVKD in the germline V gene. V lost 6 bases, J lost 5 bases, and 17 bases lay in between. The length of the CDR3 is 15 residues. The CDR3 DNA reads TGTGCCATCAGGGGAACGACAGGCGACGATCAGCCCCAGCATTTT. Its protein is CAIRGTTGDDQPQHF.

V and J are TRBV5-4 and TRBJ2-7, with 15 nucleotides matching TRBD2. The CDR3 runs 16 residues. The V gene end was trimmed by 4 bases and the J gene end by 7 bases; junction bases not matched to a gene: 9. The germline gives CDR1 SGHNT, CDR2 YYREEE (reference sequence). This chain's CDR3 is CASSPGLAGGRGEQYF. Here the CDR3 DNA reads TGTGCCAGCAGCCCGGGACTAGCGGGAGGTAGGGGTGAGCAGTACTTC. Supplemented by reference TRBV5-4 and TRBJ2-7, the full variable domain reads ETGVTQSPTHLIKTRGQQVTLRCSSQSGHNTVSWYQQALGQGPQFIFQYYREEENGRGNFPPRFSGLQFPNYSSELNVNALELDDSALYLCASSPGLAGGRGEQYFGPGTRLTVT.

The gene calls are TRBV12-3 or TRBV12-4 and TRBJ2-2; D remains ambiguous. The CDR3 contains 12 residues. Trimming left V 6 bases short and J 4 bases short, with 6 bases between. As DNA, the CDR3 is TGTGCCAGCAGAGCCACCACCGGGGAGCTGTTTTTT. It specifies CASRATTGELFF.

J is TRBJ2-2 and V is TRBV2, with 7 bases lining up with TRBD1. V shed 5 bases and J 5 bases; nucleotides not matched to a gene: 8. The CDR3 length is 15 residues. Looked up from germline, CDR1 is SNHLY and CDR2 is FYNNEI. CDR3 DNA: TGTGCCAGCAGTCAAAGCGTACAGGGGACCGGGGAGCTGTTTTTT. It encodes CASSQSVQGTGELFF.

The rearrangement links TRBV15 to TRBJ2-5; possible D gene TRBD1, 6 bases. The CDR3 is made up of 15 amino acids. V was pared by 0 bases and J by 3 bases, with 11 bases between. Germline CDR1 reads LNHNV; CDR2 reads YYDKDF (reference sequence). The CDR3 DNA follows: TGTGCCACCAGCAGAGATGGGAAGGGGGAAGAGACCCAGTACTTC. This sequence encodes CATSRDGKGEETQYF.

This rearrangement joins TRBV28 to TRBJ2-1; 8 nucleotides agree with TRBD1. V lost 6 bases and J lost 2; bases outside the gene matches: 6. Germline CDR1 reads MDHEN; CDR2 reads SYDVKM. This CDR3 contains 15 residues. The CDR3 sequence: CASRPDRGPYNEQFF. DNA for the CDR3: TGTGCCAGCAGACCCGACAGGGGTCCCTACAATGAGCAGTTCTTC.

The chain joins TRBV5-3 to TRBJ1-3; 7 bases map to TRBD1. Being an ORF, TRBV5-3 has a function that is uncertain. The CDR3 sequence is 13 residues long. J lost 0 bases, V lost 9 bases, and 3 bases had no gene match. The CDR3 sequence is CANDRVSGNTIYF. Here the CDR3 DNA reads TGTGCCAACGACAGGGTCTCTGGAAACACCATATATTTT.

The CDR3 spells CASRVLGTGNYEQYF. The CDR3 nucleotides read TGTGCCAGCAGGGTATTAGGGACAGGGAACTACGAGCAGTACTTC. The chain combines TRBV28 with TRBJ2-7, with TRBD1 identical over 9 bases. V lost 6 bases and J lost 3; bases outside the gene matches: 9. CDR3 length: 15 residues. Germline CDR1 reads MDHEN; CDR2 reads SYDVKM.

The gene calls are TRBV5-1 and TRBJ2-1; TRBD2 matches at 12 bases. V was pared by 2 bases and J by 7 bases, with 4 bases of the junction left unmatched. CDR1 is SGHRS, CDR2 YFSETQ, per germline. The CDR3 runs to 15 residues. CDR3 DNA sequence: TGCGCCAGCAGCTTACTAGCGGGGGGCCAGAATGAGCAGTTCTTC. Translated, it gives CASSLLAGGQNEQFF.

J is TRBJ2-1 and V is TRBV28, with 7 bases matching TRBD2. This CDR3 comprises 12 residues. The V gene's germline CDR1 is MDHEN and CDR2 SYDVKM. V shed 3 bases, J shed 15 bases, and the junction held 8 bases outside the gene matches. CDR3: CASSFSREAWFF. The CDR3 DNA follows: TGTGCCAGCAGTTTTTCTCGGGAGGCCTGGTTCTTC.

The rearrangement links TRBV6-2 or TRBV6-3 to TRBJ1-2; a possible D gene is TRBD1 (5 bases). CDR3 size: 15 residues. The V gene's germline CDR1 is MNHEY and CDR2 SVGEGT. V was trimmed by 5 bases and J by 4 bases, leaving 17 bases between them. The DNA for the CDR3 is TGTGCCAGCAGTCGTGACTCGGGGGTCGCCTATGGCTACACCTTC. Translation: CASSRDSGVAYGYTF.

The rearrangement uses TRBV14 and TRBJ1-6, with 9 nucleotides matching TRBD1. Germline V gives CDR1 SGHDN, CDR2 FVKESK. The V gene end was trimmed by 5 bases and the J gene end by 9 bases; junction bases not matched to a gene: 5. The length of the CDR3 is 14 residues. CDR3 DNA: TGTGCCAGCAGCGAACAGGGGGCACGTTCACCCCTCCACTTT. Translation gives CASSEQGARSPLHF.

The chain uses TRBV4-2 and TRBJ2-3, with 11 nucleotides matching TRBD1. The V gene end was trimmed by 2 bases and the J gene end by 0 bases; junction bases not matched to a gene: 13. The CDR3 covers 20 residues. CDR1 and CDR2 (germline): LGHNA, YNFKEQ. The CDR3 DNA follows: TGTGCCAGCAGCCAATATATCGGGACAGGGGGGAGTAAAAGCACAGATACGCAGTATTTT. Its translation is CASSQYIGTGGSKSTDTQYF.

The V and J genes are TRBV5-4 and TRBJ1-2; a weak D match, TRBD1 (5 bases). V lost 4 bases to trimming and J lost 6 bases, with 13 bases between them. This CDR3 contains 13 residues. Germline loops: CDR1 SGHNT, CDR2 YYREEE (reference sequence). CDR3 nucleotides: TGTGCCAGCAGCCCCGCAGGGTCGGATGGCTACACCTTC. Protein sequence: CASSPAGSDGYTF.

This clone was seen a few times. CDR3 sequence: CASSLRTDRPQETQYF. CDR3 DNA: TGTGCCAGCAGCTTGAGGACTGACAGGCCCCAAGAGACCCAGTACTTC. This chain uses TRBV5-5 with TRBJ2-5; a possible D gene is TRBD1 (6 bases). Germline-derived CDR1 and CDR2 are SGHKS and YYEKEE (reference sequence). V lost 1 base and J lost 1, with 14 bases in between. This CDR3 has 16 residues.

The rearrangement joins TRBV6-2 or TRBV6-3 to TRBJ1-2; TRBD1 agrees at 9 bases. The V and J ends lost 4 bases and 6 bases, in that order; junction bases with no gene match: 12. This CDR3 spans 16 amino acids. Germline V lookup: CDR1 MNHEY, CDR2 SVGEGT. The CDR3 loop is CASSSLPGQGSHGYTF. As DNA, the CDR3 is TGTGCCAGCAGTTCGCTTCCGGGACAGGGTAGCCATGGCTACACCTTC.

This clone was seen only once. The genes are TRBV28 and TRBJ2-7; D perhaps matches TRBD2 (5 bases). The V end lost 4 bases, the J end lost 2 bases, and 27 bases lay between the germline ends. The CDR3 totals 19 residues. Germline-derived CDR1 and CDR2 are MDHEN and SYDVKM. The CDR3 nucleotides read TGTGCCAGCAGTTCCCCTGGAGGTGGCTGGAGGACCACCACCTACGAGCAGTACTTC. This sequence encodes CASSSPGGGWRTTTYEQYF.

The V gene is TRBV3-1 (or the pseudogene TRBV3-2), the J gene TRBJ2-2; 9 nucleotides match TRBD2. The germline V gene has CDR1 LGHDT and CDR2 YNNKEL (reference sequence). The CDR3 has 16 residues. Trimming removed 7 bases from V and 2 bases from J; junction bases left unmatched: 8. The CDR3 DNA sequence: TGTGCCAGCACCTTTAGCGGGGGTAGTAACACCGGGGAGCTGTTTTTT. Amino acid sequence: CASTFSGGSNTGELFF.

DNA of the CDR3: TGTGCCACCACCCCGGCGGGGGGATGGGATACGCAGTATTTT. Amino acid sequence: CATTPAGGWDTQYF. The chain is built from TRBV28 and TRBJ2-3; 8 bases match TRBD2. Germline trimming cut 10 bases from V and 6 bases from J; bases unmatched to any gene: 12. The CDR3 sequence is 14 residues long. The germline V gene encodes CDR1 MDHEN and CDR2 SYDVKM.

The rearrangement joins TRBV5-3 to TRBJ2-3, with a weak D call TRBD2 (5 bases). TRBV5-3 is identified as an open reading frame with a role that is uncertain. The ends were cut back, 0 bases at V and 0 bases at J, with 14 bases in the middle. This CDR3 is 17 amino acids long. This chain's CDR3 is CARSLAWERASTDTQYF. The DNA of the CDR3 is TGTGCCAGAAGCTTGGCCTGGGAGCGCGCTAGCACAGATACGCAGTATTTT.

The chain has TRBV11-2 and TRBJ2-2; 7 bases are shared with TRBD1. With 0 bases clipped from V and 1 base from J, the junction kept 8 bases outside the gene matches. Germline V gene lookup returns CDR1 SGHAT and CDR2 FQNNGV. This CDR3 has 18 amino acids. The CDR3 coding sequence is TGTGCCAGCAGCTTAGATACGTGGGGACAGAAGAACACCGGGGAGCTGTTTTTT. Its translation: CASSLDTWGQKNTGELFF.

The gene calls are TRBV27 and TRBJ2-7; a possible D gene is TRBD1 (6 bases). The CDR3 consists of 14 residues. V was shortened by 8 bases and J by 2 bases, with 16 bases between the two germline ends. The germline CDR1 and CDR2 sequences are MNHEY and SMNVEV (reference sequence). This chain's CDR3 is CASQLTGSTYEQYF. DNA for the CDR3: TGTGCCAGCCAACTGACAGGAAGCACCTACGAGCAGTACTTC.